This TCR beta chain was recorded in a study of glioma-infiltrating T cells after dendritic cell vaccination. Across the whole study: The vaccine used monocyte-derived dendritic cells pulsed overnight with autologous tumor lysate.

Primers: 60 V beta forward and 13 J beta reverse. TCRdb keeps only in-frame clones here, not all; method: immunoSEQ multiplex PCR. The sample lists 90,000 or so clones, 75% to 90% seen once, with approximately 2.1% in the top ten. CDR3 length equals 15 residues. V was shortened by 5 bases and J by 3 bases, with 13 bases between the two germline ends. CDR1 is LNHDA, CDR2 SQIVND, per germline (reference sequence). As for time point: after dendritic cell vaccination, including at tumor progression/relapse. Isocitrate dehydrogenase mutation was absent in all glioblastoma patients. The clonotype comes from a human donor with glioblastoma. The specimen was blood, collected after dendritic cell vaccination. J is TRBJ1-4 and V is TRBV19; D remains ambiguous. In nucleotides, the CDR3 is TGTGCCAGTAGTGCAGGCAGGTCGGCTAATGAAAAACTGTTTTTT. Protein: CASSAGRSANEKLFF. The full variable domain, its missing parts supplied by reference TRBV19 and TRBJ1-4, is DGGITQSPKYLFRKEGQNVTLSCEQNLNHDAMYWYRQDPGQGLRLIYYSQIVNDFQKGDIAEGYSVSREKKESFPLTVTSAQKNPTAFYLCASSAGRSANEKLFFGSGTQLSVL.